These 6 T cell receptor beta chains were all obtained from the same sample, sequenced in a study of T cell clones after liver transplantation. Sequencing used immunoSEQ multiplex PCR; TCRdb keeps in-frame clones, though not all of them. The sample lists 45,000 to 55,000 clones, 70% to 85% seen once, with approximately 8% in the top ten. Sequencing was performed on CD4+ T cells from blood, taken before liver transplant. The receptors come from a human donor who received a liver transplant.

The chain combines TRBV7-9 with TRBJ2-2; unclear D gene. The CDR3 is made up of 15 amino acids. V dropped 0 bases and J dropped 3 bases, with 8 bases sitting between them. Per germline, CDR1 SEHNR and CDR2 FQNEAQ (reference sequence). Here the CDR3 reads CASSLAGTDTGELFF. The CDR3 DNA follows: TGTGCCAGCAGCTTAGCAGGCACCGACACCGGGGAGCTGTTTTTT.

The rearrangement links TRBV7-9 to TRBJ1-5; unclear D gene. Trimming pared 0 bases from V and 2 bases from J, leaving 8 bases between. Germline V CDR1 and CDR2: SEHNR, FQNEAQ (reference sequence). The CDR3 has 15 amino acids. CDR3 residues: CASSLAGGGNQPQHF. For the CDR3, the DNA is TGTGCCAGCAGCTTAGCTGGCGGGGGCAATCAGCCCCAGCATTTT.

The gene calls are TRBV11-2 and TRBJ1-5, with TRBD1 as a possible D gene (6 bases). The CDR3 has 12 amino acids. Germline CDR1 SGHAT, CDR2 FQNNGV. Here the CDR3 reads CERGGSNQPQHF. CDR3 sequence (DNA): TGTGAAAGGGGGGGTAGCAATCAGCCCCAGCATTTT.

The rearrangement joins TRBV5-5 to TRBJ2-2; D remains unclear. The germline gives CDR1 SGHKS, CDR2 YYEKEE (reference sequence). The CDR3 runs 13 residues. V was shortened by 0 bases and J by 4 bases, with 4 bases between the two germline ends. CDR3 DNA: TGTGCCAGCAGCTTGGGAGTCACCGGGGAGCTGTTTTTT. This gives the protein CASSLGVTGELFF.

V usage is TRBV6-1 and J usage is TRBJ2-1; either TRBD1 or TRBD2 may supply D (5 bases each). This CDR3 contains 14 residues. The germline gives CDR1 MNHNS, CDR2 SASEGT. Trimming cost V 7 bases and J 4 bases, with 14 bases left between them. CDR3 nucleotide sequence: TGTGCCAGCAAGGCACCGGGACCGTACAATGAGCAGTTCTTC. It specifies CASKAPGPYNEQFF.

V usage is TRBV6-4 and J usage is TRBJ1-3, with 8 bases matching TRBD1. Looked up from germline, CDR1 is MRHNA and CDR2 is SNTAGT. The CDR3 covers 17 residues. After removal of 6 bases from V and 3 bases from J, the junction contained 13 bases not matched to a gene. CDR3 in DNA: TGTGCCAGCAGATTACTCCGGGACAGGACTCTTGGAAACACCATATATTTT. Translation gives CASRLLRDRTLGNTIYF.